Listed here are 14 T cell receptor beta chains from one sample, sequenced in a study of blood T cell repertoires in COVID-19. Profiled with immunoSEQ multiplex PCR; TCRdb holds only in-frame clones, not every one. This sample has about 60,000 clones, with about 90% found just once. The sample comprised peripheral blood. These receptor sequences come from a man aged 55-75 years with acute or convalescent COVID-19.

The chain couples TRBV7-6 to TRBJ1-1; D might be TRBD1 (5 bases). V was shortened by 5 bases and J by 3 bases, with 13 bases between the two germline ends. CDR1 is SGHVS, CDR2 FNYEAQ, per germline. The CDR3 has 14 amino acids. In nucleotides, the CDR3 is TGTGCCAGCAGCACCTCGGGACTGTACACTGAAGCTTTCTTT. This sequence encodes CASSTSGLYTEAFF.

This clone showed up just a few times. The chain has TRBV29-1 and TRBJ1-5, with TRBD1 identical over 8 bases. V lost 3 bases and J lost 2; bases outside the gene matches: 0. The CDR3 runs to 13 residues. The germline gives CDR1 SQVTM, CDR2 ANQGSEA. The CDR3 DNA reads as TGCAGCGTTGAGACAGGGGGCAATCAGCCCCAGCATTTT. Protein product: CSVETGGNQPQHF.

The V call is TRBV28, the J call TRBJ1-2; D not certain. Trimming shortened V by 1 base and J by 3 bases, and 9 bases separated the two germline ends. The CDR3 has 14 residues. The germline V gene encodes CDR1 MDHEN and CDR2 SYDVKM. In DNA, the CDR3 is TGTGCCAGCAGTTTATCTCAGGCCTACTATGGCTACACCTTC. Its translation is CASSLSQAYYGYTF.

V and J are TRBV7-8 and TRBJ2-3, with TRBD2 as a possible D gene (5 bases). Germline CDR1 is SGHVS and CDR2 is FQNEAQ. V was trimmed by 1 base and J by 3 bases, leaving 11 bases between them. This CDR3 region has 15 residues. The CDR3 protein is CASSLEIRETDTQYF. CDR3 nucleotide sequence: TGTGCCAGCAGCTTAGAGATCCGGGAAACAGATACGCAGTATTTT.

The chain is built from TRBV5-1 and TRBJ1-6; D unclear. CDR3 size: 14 residues. V dropped 2 bases and J dropped 5 bases, with 8 bases sitting between them. Germline-derived CDR1 and CDR2 are SGHRS and YFSETQ. For the CDR3, the DNA is TGCGCCAGCAGCTTCGGGGTCGATAATTCACCCCTCCACTTT. Translation gives CASSFGVDNSPLHF.

With respect to this clone: Additional DNA sequences in this sample encode the identical CDR3. The chain recombines TRBV3-1 (or the pseudogene TRBV3-2) with TRBJ2-1; 9 positions agree with TRBD2. CDR1 is LGHDT, CDR2 YNNKEL, per germline (reference sequence). The CDR3 extends over 15 amino acids. Unmatched junction bases numbered 5, after V lost 3 bases and J lost 5 bases. CDR3 sequence reads: CASSQGASGNNEQFF. The DNA of the CDR3 is TGTGCCAGCAGCCAGGGCGCTAGCGGGAACAATGAGCAGTTCTTC.

The chain uses TRBV18 and TRBJ1-1, with D possibly being TRBD1 (5 bases). The V gene lost 1 base and the J gene lost 3 bases, with 9 bases spanning the gap. The CDR3 runs to 14 residues. Germline-derived CDR1 and CDR2 are KGHSH and LQKENI. CDR3 DNA sequence: TGTGCCAGCTCACCACAGGGGTCTGACACTGAAGCTTTCTTT. It codes for CASSPQGSDTEAFF.

This rearrangement joins TRBV24-1 to TRBJ2-3, with TRBD1 matching 7 bases. The CDR3 has 14 amino acids. Germline lookup yields CDR1 KGHDR and CDR2 SFDVKD. J was trimmed by 2 bases and V by 6 bases; bases with no gene match: 4. CDR3 bases: TGTGCCACCAGTAGGGACAGCTTCACAGATACGCAGTATTTT. Its translation: CATSRDSFTDTQYF.

The chain recombines TRBV28 with TRBJ2-7; 12 bases map to TRBD2. CDR3 length equals 15 residues. Unmatched junction bases numbered 7, after V lost 6 bases and J lost 4 bases. CDR1 and CDR2 from the germline V gene are MDHEN and SYDVKM. The CDR3 spells CASSSTSGRRYEQYF. The CDR3, as DNA: TGTGCCAGCAGCAGTACTAGCGGGAGGCGGTACGAGCAGTACTTC.

The V and J genes are TRBV25-1 and TRBJ2-1, with 9 positions matching TRBD2. The CDR3 sequence is 12 residues long. V dropped 11 bases and J dropped 9; count of bases not matched to a gene: 8. Germline-derived CDR1 and CDR2 are MGHDK and SYGVNS. The CDR3 here is CAAGTSIIEQFF. CDR3 sequence (DNA): TGTGCCGCCGGGACTAGCATCATTGAGCAGTTCTTC.

This clone occurred once. The chain couples TRBV10-2 to TRBJ2-1; possible D gene TRBD2, 5 bases. The CDR3 is 16 residues long. Trimming stripped 3 bases from V and 8 bases from J, with 20 bases between. Germline assignment: CDR1 WSHSY and CDR2 SAAADI. The CDR3 reads CASSDSAVWVWDEQFF. Written as DNA, the CDR3 is TGCGCCAGCAGTGATTCAGCGGTATGGGTCTGGGATGAGCAGTTCTTC.

The V call is TRBV6-5, the J call TRBJ2-2; 7 bases agree with TRBD1. This CDR3 is built from 15 residues. Trimming took 6 bases from V and 6 from J; bases not matched to a gene: 10. The germline V gene encodes CDR1 MNHEY and CDR2 SVGAGI. In DNA, the CDR3 is TGTGCCAGCAGATACGAAGACAGGGCGGCCGGGGAGCTGTTTTTT. Translated: CASRYEDRAAGELFF.

This rearrangement joins TRBV7-9 to TRBJ1-2, with 8 bases matching TRBD1. With 4 bases clipped from V and 7 bases from J, the junction kept 11 bases outside the gene matches. Germline lookup yields CDR1 SEHNR and CDR2 FQNEAQ (reference sequence). This CDR3 has 15 residues. The CDR3 bases are TGTGCCAGCAGCTCCACGACAGGGGAGCCGGGTGGCTACACCTTC. It is translated as CASSSTTGEPGGYTF.

This clone has only a few counts. The rearrangement uses TRBV7-6 and TRBJ2-4, with D tentatively TRBD2 (6 bases). The CDR3 sequence is 16 residues long. Per germline, CDR1 SGHVS and CDR2 FNYEAQ. Between the trimmed V and J ends, which lost 3 bases and 6 bases, there was a span of 18 bases. Written as DNA, the CDR3 is TGTGCCAGCAGCTTTAGTCCTTGGAGGGATGGAAACATTCAGTACTTC. Its protein is CASSFSPWRDGNIQYF.